This passage covers 31 T cell receptor beta chains from one sample sequenced in a study of blood T cell repertoires in COVID-19 (dated by TCRdb to the early 2020s). The method was the immunoSEQ multiplex PCR assay. Drawn from immuneACCESS, this table holds only the in-frame rearrangements with V and J called that TCRdb kept. Clones are partly lost; checked studies trace under half to an unresolved V gene and leave the rest unexplained. This sample has 330,000 or so clones in its table, and about 87% of those were observed once. In total, the top ten clones hold around 5% of the sample. The sequenced sample consisted of PBMCs or T cells enriched from blood (not recorded which). The receptor set was obtained from a young man who had recovered from COVID-19.

This rearrangement joins TRBV7-9 to TRBJ2-1; 7 positions agree with TRBD1. This CDR3 comprises 17 residues. CDR1 SEHNR and CDR2 FQNEAQ come from the germline V gene (reference sequence). With 3 bases clipped from V and 0 bases from J, the junction kept 8 bases outside the gene matches. The CDR3 DNA follows: TGTGCCAGCAGCTTTAAACCGGGACAGAGCTCCTACAATGAGCAGTTCTTC. Residues: CASSFKPGQSSYNEQFF.

This clone was observed a single time. The rearrangement uses TRBV15 and TRBJ2-7; 10 nucleotides agree with TRBD1. Looked up from germline, CDR1 is LNHNV and CDR2 is YYDKDF (reference sequence). Losses at the gene ends were 7 bases for V and 7 bases for J; bases not matched to a gene: 10. CDR3 size: 14 residues. The CDR3 DNA is TGTGCCACCACCGGGGACAGGGGTGGGGGAGAGCAGTACTTC. Translated: CATTGDRGGGEQYF.

The genes are TRBV28 and TRBJ1-1; no definite D call. The CDR3 spans 15 residues. Germline CDR1 and CDR2: MDHEN and SYDVKM. Trimming pared 5 bases from V and 5 bases from J, leaving 18 bases between. The DNA of the CDR3 is TGTGCCAGCAGTCAACCCGGGATGAGAGGGACTGAAGCTTTCTTT. Amino acid sequence: CASSQPGMRGTEAFF.

This chain uses TRBV7-4 with TRBJ2-2; 9 nucleotides line up with TRBD1. V was clipped by 4 bases and J by 0 bases; unmatched bases: 9. The CDR3 length is 18 residues. Germline V gene sequence: CDR1 SGHVT, CDR2 SQSDAQ. The DNA for the CDR3 is TGTGCCAGCAGCTGGGTAAGGACAGGGGTTACGAACACCGGGGAGCTGTTTTTT. Its protein product is CASSWVRTGVTNTGELFF. The full variable domain, in which reference TRBV7-4 and TRBJ2-2 provide the parts outside the CDR3, is GAGVSQSPRYKVAKRGRDVALRCDSISGHVTLYWYRQTLGQGSEVLTYSQSDAQRDKSGRPSGRFSAERPERSVSTLKIQRTEQGDSAVYLCASSWVRTGVTNTGELFFGEGSRLTVL.

The chain uses TRBV27 and TRBJ1-2; 9 nucleotides match TRBD1. The CDR3 loop spans 11 amino acids. V gave up 11 bases and J gave up 8 bases; unmatched junction bases: 6. From germline, CDR1 is MNHEY and CDR2 SMNVEV (reference sequence). CDR3 region: CAAQGAQGYTF. CDR3 bases: TGTGCCGCACAGGGGGCGCAAGGCTACACCTTC.

The chain recombines TRBV7-2 with TRBJ2-5, with D unclear. The CDR3 has 15 residues. Germline V CDR1 and CDR2: SGHTA, FQGNSA. V was cut by 0 bases and J by 2 bases, with 10 bases left in between. For the CDR3, the DNA is TGTGCCAGCAGCTTAGCGTTCTCCAGACAAGAGACCCAGTACTTC. The encoded protein is CASSLAFSRQETQYF.

This clone was observed a single time. The gene calls are TRBV11-3 and TRBJ2-1; 7 bases are a match to TRBD1. CDR1 and CDR2 (germline): SGHNT, YENEEA. There are 17 residues in the CDR3. J was trimmed by 8 bases and V by 0 bases; bases with no gene match: 13. The DNA of the CDR3 is TGTGCCAGCAGCTTAGATGTGACAGGGTTTTCTAAGGATGAGCAGTTCTTC. Encoded protein: CASSLDVTGFSKDEQFF.

The chain carries TRBV9 and TRBJ1-1, with 7 bases aligning to TRBD1. Trimming took 1 base from V and 7 from J; bases not matched to a gene: 4. The germline V gene encodes CDR1 SGDLS and CDR2 YYNGEE. CDR3 length: 13 amino acids. The CDR3 reads CASSVRGDSEAFF. CDR3 coding DNA: TGTGCCAGCAGCGTAAGAGGGGACAGTGAAGCTTTCTTT.

The chain recombines TRBV6-5 with TRBJ2-1, with TRBD1 matching 7 bases. The CDR3 length is 13 residues. Germline loops: CDR1 MNHEY, CDR2 SVGAGI. V gave up 6 bases and J gave up 6 bases; unmatched junction bases: 5. In DNA form, the CDR3 reads TGTGCCAGCAGCGACAGGGTTTTCAATGAGCAGTTCTTC. As protein: CASSDRVFNEQFF.

The genes are TRBV16 and TRBJ1-3; D unclear. Germline assignment: CDR1 KGHSY and CDR2 FQNENV. CDR3 length equals 12 residues. Trimming stripped 1 base from V and 5 bases from J, with 3 bases between. The DNA for the CDR3 is TGTGCCAGCAGCCAATGGCGAAACACCATATATTTT. As protein: CASSQWRNTIYF.

Details on this clone: This sample includes further DNA sequences coding for the same CDR3. The rearrangement joins TRBV7-2 to TRBJ1-2, with D unresolved. Per germline, CDR1 SGHTA and CDR2 FQGNSA. This CDR3 has 12 amino acids. Trimming stripped 2 bases from V and 5 bases from J, with 6 bases between. The CDR3 DNA sequence: TGTGCCAGCAGCTTACGGGGTTATGGCTACACCTTC. Its protein is CASSLRGYGYTF.

A few counts support this clone. V gene TRBV23-1 combines with J gene TRBJ2-4; 7 bases align to TRBD1. TRBV23-1 is flagged as an ORF with uncertain function. Trimming at V came to 3 bases and at J to 1 base, leaving 9 bases not matched to a gene. This CDR3 comprises 17 residues. Here the CDR3 reads CASSQGDRALAKNIQYF. The CDR3 nucleotides are TGCGCCAGCAGTCAGGGGGACAGAGCACTGGCCAAAAACATTCAGTACTTC.

The V call is TRBV28, the J call TRBJ1-3; D not certain. Germline V gives CDR1 MDHEN, CDR2 SYDVKM. The CDR3 is 13 amino acids. With 5 bases removed from V and 9 bases from J, the gap between germline ends came to 14 bases. This CDR3 reads CASSATLVSTIYF. Written as DNA, the CDR3 is TGTGCCAGCAGTGCTACCCTGGTTAGCACCATATATTTT.

This chain joins TRBV11-2 and TRBJ2-3, with TRBD2 identical over 8 bases. The CDR3 is 16 amino acids. Germline V lookup: CDR1 SGHAT, CDR2 FQNNGV. After removal of 5 bases from V and 2 bases from J, the junction contained 9 bases not matched to a gene. CDR3 protein: CASSPVGGGNTDTQYF. The CDR3 DNA reads TGTGCCAGCAGCCCCGTCGGGGGGGGAAACACAGATACGCAGTATTTT.

The chain links TRBV2 to TRBJ1-5, with a possible D match to TRBD1 (5 bases). Germline V CDR1 and CDR2: SNHLY, FYNNEI. V lost 4 bases and J 3 bases, leaving 7 bases between the germline ends. CDR3 length equals 13 residues. CDR3 DNA: TGTGCCAGCAGTGGACAGCCCAATCAGCCCCAGCATTTT. Protein product: CASSGQPNQPQHF.

The chain couples TRBV5-1 to TRBJ2-2, with TRBD2 as a possible D gene (5 bases). V was trimmed by 2 bases and J by 0 bases, leaving 17 bases between them. Germline CDR1 SGHRS, CDR2 YFSETQ. This CDR3 is built from 18 residues. The chain's CDR3 is CASSLLNKDGANTGELFF. CDR3 sequence (DNA): TGCGCCAGCAGCTTACTAAACAAAGACGGGGCGAACACCGGGGAGCTGTTTTTT. Full variable domain (remainder filled in from reference TRBV5-1 and TRBJ2-2): KAGVTQTPRYLIKTRGQQVTLSCSPISGHRSVSWYQQTPGQGLQFLFEYFSETQRNKGNFPGRFSGRQFSNSRSEMNVSTLELGDSALYLCASSLLNKDGANTGELFFGEGSRLTVL.

The chain joins TRBV27 to TRBJ2-3, with 7 positions matching TRBD1. V was clipped by 4 bases and J by 6 bases; unmatched bases: 4. In germline, CDR1 is MNHEY, CDR2 SMNVEV (reference sequence). The CDR3 runs to 13 residues. The CDR3 reads CASSWTGPDTQYF. Here the CDR3 DNA reads TGTGCCAGCAGTTGGACAGGACCGGATACGCAGTATTTT.

The chain carries TRBV18 and TRBJ2-5; 7 positions agree with TRBD2. The CDR3 consists of 15 residues. J gave up 9 bases and V 2 bases, and 12 bases lay outside the gene matches. From germline, CDR1 is KGHSH and CDR2 LQKENI. CDR3 sequence (DNA): TGTGCCAGCTCACCAGGGGAGGGACGTCTTTTATCCCAGTACTTC. Residues: CASSPGEGRLLSQYF.

This chain uses TRBV24-1 with TRBJ2-5; possibly TRBD2 for D (5 bases). V was cut by 4 bases and J by 4 bases, with 15 bases left in between. CDR3 length: 15 residues. Per the germline V gene, CDR1 is KGHDR and CDR2 is SFDVKD. The CDR3 sequence is CATSEPRGVGETQYF. In DNA, the CDR3 is TGTGCCACCAGTGAGCCCCGGGGAGTTGGAGAGACCCAGTACTTC.

This clone was observed a handful of times. The chain joins TRBV3-1 (or the pseudogene TRBV3-2) to TRBJ1-2; possible D gene TRBD1, 5 bases. V lost 0 bases and J lost 7, with 12 bases in between. Germline CDR1 and CDR2: LGHDT and YNNKEL (reference sequence). This CDR3 comprises 14 residues. The CDR3 bases are TGTGCCAGCAGCCAAGATTCGGGGGTAGCTGGCTACACCTTC. Translated, it gives CASSQDSGVAGYTF.

The V call is TRBV3-1 (or the pseudogene TRBV3-2), the J call TRBJ2-1, with D perhaps TRBD2 (5 bases). There are 13 residues in the CDR3. V gave up 0 bases and J gave up 9 bases, with 9 bases separating them. Per the germline V gene, CDR1 is LGHDT and CDR2 is YNNKEL (reference sequence). The CDR3 loop is CASSQDRGPEQFF. The CDR3 nucleotides read TGTGCCAGCAGCCAAGACCGCGGGCCTGAGCAGTTCTTC.

Turning to this clone: This CDR3 is also generated by other DNA sequences in the sample. In nucleotides, the CDR3 is TGTGCCAGCAGCTCCGGACAGGGACGCACTGAAGCTTTCTTT. It is translated as CASSSGQGRTEAFF. The chain uses TRBV11-2 and TRBJ1-1, with 8 bases that match TRBD1. The CDR3 sequence is 14 residues long. The germline V gene encodes CDR1 SGHAT and CDR2 FQNNGV. J lost 4 bases, V lost 4 bases, and 5 bases had no gene match.

The chain uses TRBV30 and TRBJ2-7; 7 nucleotides align to TRBD1. From germline, CDR1 is GTSNPN and CDR2 SVGIG (reference sequence). The CDR3 is made up of 15 amino acids. V gave up 0 bases and J gave up 2 bases; unmatched junction bases: 7. As DNA, the CDR3 is TGTGCCTGGAGTGTTTTTAGGGACAGCCCCTACGAGCAGTACTTC. The encoded protein is CAWSVFRDSPYEQYF.

The chain uses TRBV2 and TRBJ1-2; a possible D gene is TRBD1 (5 bases). There are 13 residues in the CDR3. Germline CDR1 reads SNHLY; CDR2 reads FYNNEI. V lost 6 bases and J lost 2, with 10 bases in between. CDR3 sequence: CASSLQENYGYTF. CDR3 coding DNA: TGTGCCAGCAGCCTACAGGAGAACTATGGCTACACCTTC.

The genes are TRBV2 and TRBJ2-5; 10 positions match TRBD2. The CDR3 spans 13 residues. The V segment lost 5 bases and the J segment 7 bases; nucleotides outside the gene matches: 4. Germline V lookup: CDR1 SNHLY, CDR2 FYNNEI. The CDR3 DNA reads TGTGCCAGCAGTCGTAAGCGGGAGGGGACCCAGTACTTC. Protein sequence: CASSRKREGTQYF. The full variable domain, in which reference TRBV2 and TRBJ2-5 provide the parts outside the CDR3, is EPEVTQTPSHQVTQMGQEVILRCVPISNHLYFYWYRQILGQKVEFLVSFYNNEISEKSEIFDDQFSVERPDGSNFTLKIRSTKLEDSAMYFCASSRKREGTQYFGPGTRLLVL.

This sequence joins TRBV2 and TRBJ1-5; D is possibly TRBD1 (6 bases). The CDR3 length is 15 residues. The germline CDR1 and CDR2 sequences are SNHLY and FYNNEI. Deletions cut 7 bases from V and 6 bases from J, with 19 bases between. The CDR3 bases are TGTGCCAGCACTGTCGAAGGGGGGGGTATTCAGCCCCAGCATTTT. Protein product: CASTVEGGGIQPQHF. Full variable domain (remainder filled in from reference TRBV2 and TRBJ1-5): EPEVTQTPSHQVTQMGQEVILRCVPISNHLYFYWYRQILGQKVEFLVSFYNNEISEKSEIFDDQFSVERPDGSNFTLKIRSTKLEDSAMYFCASTVEGGGIQPQHFGDGTRLSIL.

The CDR3 sequence is CASSPSPLSYEQYF. CDR3 nucleotides: TGTGCCAGCAGCCCATCGCCCCTATCCTACGAGCAGTACTTC. The V call is TRBV7-6, the J call TRBJ2-7; D remains unclear. CDR3 length equals 14 residues. V was cut by 5 bases and J by 1 base, with 12 bases left in between. Germline V CDR1 and CDR2: SGHVS, FNYEAQ.

The chain combines TRBV6-6 with TRBJ2-5; D might be TRBD1 (5 bases). Germline lookup yields CDR1 MNHNY and CDR2 SVGAGI (reference sequence). V was cut by 5 bases and J by 3 bases, with 13 bases left in between. The CDR3 loop spans 14 amino acids. CDR3 nucleotide sequence: TGTGCCAGCAGTCCTCAGGGTAGGGAAGAGACCCAGTACTTC. It translates to CASSPQGREETQYF.

V is TRBV11-2 and J is TRBJ2-7; 8 bases are a match to TRBD1. Losses at the gene ends were 6 bases for V and 0 bases for J; bases not matched to a gene: 7. Germline CDR1 SGHAT, CDR2 FQNNGV. This CDR3 is 15 amino acids long. CDR3 DNA sequence: TGTGCCAGCAGACAGTCAGGGGGCCCCTCCTACGAGCAGTACTTC. It encodes CASRQSGGPSYEQYF. Full variable domain (missing parts from reference TRBV11-2 and TRBJ2-7): EAGVAQSPRYKIIEKRQSVAFWCNPISGHATLYWYQQILGQGPKLLIQFQNNGVVDDSQLPKDRFSAERLKGVDSTLKIQPAKLEDSAVYLCASRQSGGPSYEQYFGPGTRLTVT.

The gene calls are TRBV2 and TRBJ1-4; possible D gene TRBD1, 5 bases. Trimming pared 4 bases from V and 7 bases from J, leaving 16 bases between. CDR1 is SNHLY, CDR2 FYNNEI, per germline. The CDR3 is 15 amino acids. Written as DNA, the CDR3 is TGTGCCAGCAGTGGGGGATCGGGGGGAGGTGAAAAACTGTTTTTT. Protein sequence: CASSGGSGGGEKLFF.

The V and J genes are TRBV29-1 and TRBJ2-7; 7 bases align to TRBD1. The ends lost 4 bases at V and 3 bases at J; junction bases unmatched: 9. CDR1 is SQVTM and CDR2 is ANQGSEA in the germline V gene. This CDR3 spans 14 amino acids. CDR3 region: CSVGYRGPSYEQYF. DNA of the CDR3: TGCAGCGTTGGATACAGGGGCCCTAGCTACGAGCAGTACTTC.